This record looks at one TCR beta chain sequence and its context. The sample originates from a study of blood T cell repertoires in COVID-19. TCRdb keeps only in-frame clones here, not all; method: immunoSEQ multiplex PCR. In the table there are about 210,000 clones, about four fifths of which are singletons. This TCR came from a woman aged 45-65 years with acute COVID-19. The material sequenced was PBMCs or T cells enriched from blood (not recorded which).

The CDR3 DNA reads TGTGCCAGTAGTATTAGGGGTATGACAGGCCAAGAGACCCAGTACTTC. It yields the protein CASSIRGMTGQETQYF. The V and J genes are TRBV19 and TRBJ2-5; weak D call: TRBD1 (6 bases). Germline assignment: CDR1 LNHDA and CDR2 SQIVND (reference sequence). The V end lost 3 bases, the J end lost 1 base, and 15 bases lay between the germline ends. The CDR3 totals 16 residues.